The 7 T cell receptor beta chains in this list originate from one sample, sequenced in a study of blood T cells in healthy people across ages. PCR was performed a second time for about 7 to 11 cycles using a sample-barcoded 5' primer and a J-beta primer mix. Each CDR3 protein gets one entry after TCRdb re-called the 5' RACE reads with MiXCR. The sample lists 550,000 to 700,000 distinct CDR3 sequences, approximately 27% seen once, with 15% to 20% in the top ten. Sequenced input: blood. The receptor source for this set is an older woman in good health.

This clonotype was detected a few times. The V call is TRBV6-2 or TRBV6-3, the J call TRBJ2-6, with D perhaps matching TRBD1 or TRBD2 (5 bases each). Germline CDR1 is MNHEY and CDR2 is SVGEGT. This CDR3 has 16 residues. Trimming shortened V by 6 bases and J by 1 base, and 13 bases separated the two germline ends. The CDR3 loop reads CASSPSGRSGANVLTF. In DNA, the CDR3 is TGTGCCAGCAGCCCCTCGGGGCGGTCTGGGGCCAACGTCCTGACTTTC.

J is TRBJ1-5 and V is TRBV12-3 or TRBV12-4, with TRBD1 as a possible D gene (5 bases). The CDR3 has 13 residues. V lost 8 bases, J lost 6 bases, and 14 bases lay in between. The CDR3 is CASLGTMGQPQHF. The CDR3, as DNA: TGTGCCAGCCTAGGGACGATGGGTCAGCCCCAGCATTTT.

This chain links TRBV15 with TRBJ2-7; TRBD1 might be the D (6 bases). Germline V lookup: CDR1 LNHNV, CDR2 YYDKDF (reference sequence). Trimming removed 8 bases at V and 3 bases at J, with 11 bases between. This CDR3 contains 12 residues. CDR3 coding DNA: TGTGCCACCGGGCAGGGACACTACGAGCAGTACTTC. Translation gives CATGQGHYEQYF. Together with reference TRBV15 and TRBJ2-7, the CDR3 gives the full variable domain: DAMVIQNPRYQVTQFGKPVTLSCSQTLNHNVMYWYQQKSSQAPKLLFHYYDKDFNNEADTPDNFQSRRPNTSFCFLDIRSPGLGDTAMYLCATGQGHYEQYFGPGTRLTVT.

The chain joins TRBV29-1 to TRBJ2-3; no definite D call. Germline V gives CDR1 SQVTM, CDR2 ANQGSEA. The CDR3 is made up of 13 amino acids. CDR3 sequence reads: CSVSPGGTDTQYF. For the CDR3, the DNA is TGCAGTGTTTCCCCCGGCGGAACAGATACGCAGTATTTT.

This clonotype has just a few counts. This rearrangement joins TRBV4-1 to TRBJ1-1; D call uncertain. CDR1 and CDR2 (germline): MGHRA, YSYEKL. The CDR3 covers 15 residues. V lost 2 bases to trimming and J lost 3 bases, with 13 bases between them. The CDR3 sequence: CASSQLYVAHTEAFF. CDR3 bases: TGCGCCAGCAGCCAACTTTACGTAGCCCACACTGAAGCTTTCTTT.

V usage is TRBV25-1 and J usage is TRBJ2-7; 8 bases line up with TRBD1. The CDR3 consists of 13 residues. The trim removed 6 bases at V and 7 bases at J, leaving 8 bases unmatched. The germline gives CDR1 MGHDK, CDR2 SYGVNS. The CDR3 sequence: CASRQGASGEQYF. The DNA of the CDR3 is TGTGCCAGCAGGCAGGGGGCCTCGGGTGAGCAGTACTTC.

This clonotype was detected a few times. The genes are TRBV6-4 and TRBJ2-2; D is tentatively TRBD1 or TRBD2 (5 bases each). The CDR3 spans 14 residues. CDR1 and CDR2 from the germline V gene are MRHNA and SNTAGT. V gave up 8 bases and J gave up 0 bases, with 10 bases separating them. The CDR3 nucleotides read TGTGCCAGCCCTGAGGGGACGAACACCGGGGAGCTGTTTTTT. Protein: CASPEGTNTGELFF.